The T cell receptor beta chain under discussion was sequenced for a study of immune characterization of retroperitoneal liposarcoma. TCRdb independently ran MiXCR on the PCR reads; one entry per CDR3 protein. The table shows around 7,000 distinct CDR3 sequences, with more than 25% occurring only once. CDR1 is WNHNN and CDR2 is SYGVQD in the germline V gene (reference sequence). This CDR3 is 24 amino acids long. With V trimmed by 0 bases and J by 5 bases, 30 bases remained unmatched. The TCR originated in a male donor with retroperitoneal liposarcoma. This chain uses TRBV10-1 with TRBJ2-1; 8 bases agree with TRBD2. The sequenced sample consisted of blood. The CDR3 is CASSESIPPSGSMVTQGGHNEQFF. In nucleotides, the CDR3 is TGCGCCAGCAGTGAGTCGATTCCCCCCAGCGGGAGCATGGTCACTCAGGGCGGGCACAATGAGCAGTTCTTC.